The entry below gives a single T cell receptor beta chain sequence along with its context. This clone's antigen is unknown. No base quality information exists; no much larger clone differs at one position. The CDR3 regions of human TCRbeta chains were analyzed by immunosequencing. Turning to the authors' computational methods: TCRs in the repertoires were compared against a reference library of SARS-CoV-2-specific TCRs that had been generated with the MIRA antigen-specificity platform. Breadth was defined as the fraction of unique TCRs that were SARS-CoV-2-associated, and depth was defined as the fraction of total T cells that were SARS-CoV-2-associated. Each spike-specific TCR was assigned to its reactive spike region and to a CD4 or CD8 class using the MIRA data. Log10-transformed breadth and depth values were compared by one-way ANOVA with Sidak's multiple comparisons tests. TCRdb took this table from immuneACCESS and kept in-frame rearrangements with V and J called. Such tables lack part of the clones; where checked against another copy, unresolved V genes explain under half of the gap, and the rest is unexplained. The DNA was the basis for D and trimming; V, J and clone size are from that table. Here the sample has some 150,000 clones; about 90% occur a single time. The ten largest clones add up to 4.4% of the sample.

The data were taken from a study of T cell responses to AZD1222 COVID-19 vaccine (dated by TCRdb to 2020 to 2022). The study in broad terms: TCR sequencing was performed for approximately 240 trial participants, of whom 207 were given two doses of AZD1222 and some 26 were given two doses of MenACWY control vaccine. Trial participants were enrolled by age into subgroups of 18-55, 56-69 and 70-plus years, and about 150, 27 and 61 TCR-sequenced participants, respectively, were included in these subgroups.

Beyond this particular receptor, the publication reports: No day 14 peak-response samples were available, so repertoires were characterized only after the peak T cell response. After two AZD1222 doses, both the breadth and the depth of spike-specific TCRs were significantly higher than at day 0 and than in MenACWY recipients. Epitopes outside the regions mutated in the B.1.351 and B.1.1.7 variants were reportedly recognized by nearly half of the unique spike-specific TCRs. The vaccine-associated CD4 TCRs covered the entire spike protein, and the dominant responses fell in regions 160-218 and 743-854. In the small 56-69-year group, the increase in depth fell short of significance, most likely because of low power. Only five to seven AZD1222 recipients were SARS-CoV-2 seropositive at baseline, limiting conclusions about previously exposed vaccinees. Participants were mostly white British, with more females than males. The authors suggested clonal diversity may have been underestimated.

Interpreted using the paper, the time point label stands for: baseline before first vaccination. What this sample's treatment or condition label stands for: meningococcal conjugate vaccine given as trial control. Samples from vaccinated people were obtained from the UK trials COV001 and COV002, which included a single-blind randomized controlled phase 2/3 trial of AZD1222 (ChAdOx1 nCoV-19) in healthy adults. Trial participant PBMC samples were collected at day 0 and day 28 after the second dose for TCRbeta chain sequencing. The sequencing used peripheral blood, collected on day 0 of MenACWY control vaccination. The sequence was obtained from an adult in good health.

For the CDR3, the sequence is CASSLWGRLNTGELFF. In nucleotides, the sequence is TGTGCCAGCAGCTTATGGGGCAGGTTGAACACCGGGGAGCTGTTTTTT. This chain joins TRBV11-1 to TRBJ2-2, with a weak D call of TRBD1 (5 bases match). The CDR3 runs 16 residues from the cysteine to the phenylalanine. The retained sequence is limited to the CDR3, 48 bases, with the frame set at the first base. Between the V and J ends, shortened by 2 bases and 1 base respectively, the junction contains 11 bases. CDR1 and CDR2, per the germline V gene (reference sequence), are SGHAT and FQDESV.